A selection of T cell receptor beta chains follows, all from one sample in a study of lymphopenia after photon versus proton radiotherapy. Only in-frame clones appear in the TCRdb table, and some are missing; sequencing was by immunoSEQ multiplex PCR. The profile shows roughly 150,000 clones, 75% to 90% of them singletons. The starting material was peripheral blood, obtained from a patient treated with photon-based radiotherapy. Source of these receptors: a man aged 50 or older with gastric cancer. CDR3s include the opening cysteine and the closing phenylalanine or tryptophan. D genes are given only for firm matches. Size is omitted from some rows. Given values are once, few, many or a class for expanded clones.

len	j_gene	d_gene	abundance	v_gene	CDR3nt	CDR3aa
15	TRBJ2-5	TRBD2	.	TRBV5-1	TGCGCCAGCAGCTTGTCTGGCGGGAGTTGGGAGACCCAGTACTTC	CASSLSGGSWETQYF
14	TRBJ2-2	TRBD1	.	TRBV30	TGTGCCTGGAGGGGACAGGGACTCACCGGGGAGCTGTTTTTT	CAWRGQGLTGELFF
13	TRBJ1-3	.	.	TRBV30	TGTGCCTGGAGTGGCTCCTCTGGAAACACCATATATTTT	CAWSGSSGNTIYF
15	TRBJ2-7	.	once	TRBV4-1	TGCGCCAGCAGCCAAGTGGACAGCTTCTCCTACGAGCAGTACTTC	CASSQVDSFSYEQYF
12	TRBJ1-1	TRBD1	few	TRBV5-8	TGTGCCAGCACGCGCCGGGACAGAGACGCTTTCTTT	CASTRRDRDAFF
14	TRBJ1-1	.	.	TRBV5-1	TGCGCCAGCAGCCCAGAAATCCCAAACACTGAAGCTTTCTTT	CASSPEIPNTEAFF
13	TRBJ2-1	.	.	TRBV5-5	TGTGCCAGCAGCTTTAACCAGCCAATCGGGCAGTTCTTC	CASSFNQPIGQFF
17	TRBJ2-1	TRBD2	.	TRBV7-2	TGTGCCAGCAGCTCCCGCCCGGGACTAGCGGACTACAATGAGCAGTTCTTC	CASSSRPGLADYNEQFF
13	TRBJ2-3	.	.	TRBV28	TGTGCCAGCAGTTCCCCTACCACAGATACGCAGTATTTT	CASSSPTTDTQYF
19	TRBJ2-3	.	.	TRBV12-5	TGTGCTAGTGGTTTGGATACGGTTAGACCGCACTCTAGCACAGATACGCAGTATTTT	CASGLDTVRPHSSTDTQYF
14	TRBJ2-5	.	.	TRBV7-2	TGTGCCAGCAGCTCCCGTGGGAGGAGAGAGACCCAGTACTTC	CASSSRGRRETQYF
14	TRBJ2-5	TRBD2	.	TRBV29-1	TGCACGATCGGGACTAGCGCGTACCAAGAGACCCAGTACTTC	CTIGTSAYQETQYF
16	TRBJ2-3	.	.	TRBV19	TGTGCCAGTAGTTCCGATACAGGGTCTAGCACAGATACGCAGTATTTT	CASSSDTGSSTDTQYF
15	TRBJ2-1	TRBD1	.	TRBV11-2	TGTGCCAGCAGCTCCTCCGGGACAGGGTACAATGAGCAGTTCTTC	CASSSSGTGYNEQFF
12	TRBJ1-2	TRBD1	.	TRBV7-9	TGTGCCAGCAGCTTGACAGGGAATGGCTACACCTTC	CASSLTGNGYTF
15	TRBJ1-5	.	few	TRBV7-8	TGTGCCAGCAGCCCGTTGGGCCAGGGAGCTCAGCCCCAGCATTTT	CASSPLGQGAQPQHF
15	TRBJ2-2	.	few	TRBV10-2	TGCGCCAGCAGTGGTCAGGACAGAACCACCGGGGAGCTGTTTTTT	CASSGQDRTTGELFF
14	TRBJ2-2	.	.	TRBV4-3	TGCGCCAGCAGCCCCACGGGAGTCACCGGGGAGCTGTTTTTT	CASSPTGVTGELFF
14	TRBJ2-1	TRBD2	.	TRBV6-5	TGTGCCAGTCGAGCGGGAGGGCCTTACAATGAGCAGTTCTTC	CASRAGGPYNEQFF
15	TRBJ2-7	.	.	TRBV30	TGTGCCTGGACCCGTGGGGAGCGTCCATCCGCTGAGCAGTACTTC	CAWTRGERPSAEQYF
14	TRBJ1-1	.	few	TRBV4-2	TGTGCCAGCAGCCAAGGCCAGCAGAACACTGAAGCTTTCTTT	CASSQGQQNTEAFF
15	TRBJ1-4	.	.	TRBV7-9	TGTGCCAGCAGCACGGACGGAGCAACTAATGAAAAACTGTTTTTT	CASSTDGATNEKLFF
16	TRBJ2-6	.	once	TRBV10-2	TGCGCCAGCAGTGATGGGGGCGGGGCTGGGGCCAACGTCCTGACTTTC	CASSDGGGAGANVLTF
20	TRBJ2-1	.	.	TRBV14	TGTGCCAGCAGCCAAAGAAAGGGACCGAGACCTGTCTGGGTCTACAATGAGCAGTTCTTC	CASSQRKGPRPVWVYNEQFF
16	TRBJ2-2	TRBD2	few	TRBV7-9	TGTGCCAGCAGCTCTGGACTAGCGACCTTCGCCGGGGAGCTGTTTTTT	CASSSGLATFAGELFF
15	TRBJ2-3	.	.	TRBV25-1	TGTGCCAGCAGTGACCCACAGGGTCCCGCAGATACGCAGTATTTT	CASSDPQGPADTQYF
16	TRBJ1-4	.	.	TRBV5-5	TGTGCCAGCAGCTTGTGGTATTTGGATGTCAATGAAAAACTGTTTTTT	CASSLWYLDVNEKLFF
13	TRBJ2-3	.	.	TRBV30	TGTGCCTGGAGCAGGTGGTCCACAGATACGCAGTATTTT	CAWSRWSTDTQYF
14	TRBJ1-1	.	.	TRBV2	TGTGCCAGCAGTGAATGGGAAGGCAGGGTGGGTGCTTTCTTT	CASSEWEGRVGAFF
15	TRBJ1-4	.	.	TRBV9	TGTGCCAGCAGCCCCCAGGGAAGGACTAATGAAAAACTGTTTTTT	CASSPQGRTNEKLFF
14	TRBJ1-2	.	.	TRBV5-4	TGTGCCAGCAGCGTATCCGGGCTTATCTGGGGCTACACCTTC	CASSVSGLIWGYTF
15	TRBJ2-3	.	.	TRBV25-1	TGTGCCAGCAGTGAATGGTACAGGGGGGGAGATACGCAGTATTTT	CASSEWYRGGDTQYF
15	TRBJ1-4	TRBD1	.	TRBV5-1	TGCGCCAGCAGCCCTAGGACAGGGCTTAATGAAAAACTGTTTTTT	CASSPRTGLNEKLFF
15	TRBJ2-2	TRBD1	.	TRBV7-9	TGTGCCAGCAGAGCCGGGACAGGGAACACCGGGGAGCTGTTTTTT	CASRAGTGNTGELFF
14	TRBJ2-7	TRBD2	.	TRBV7-2	TGTGCCAGCAGCTCGACAGCGGGGGCCGACGAGCAGTACTTC	CASSSTAGADEQYF
14	TRBJ2-5	.	.	TRBV5-6	TGTGCCAGCAGCTTGGCTGGGGGCGCGGAGACCCAGTACTTC	CASSLAGGAETQYF
15	TRBJ2-3	.	.	TRBV6-6	TGTGCCAGCAGCCGGGGGACTGGCGCCGCAGATACGCAGTATTTT	CASSRGTGAADTQYF
16	TRBJ1-3	TRBD1	.	TRBV7-9	TGTGCCAGCAGCTTCGGACAGGGGTTTTCAAGCGGCACCATATATTTT	CASSFGQGFSSGTIYF
14	TRBJ1-2	TRBD1	few	TRBV6-1	TGTGCCAGCATGGGACAGGGGGCTGACTATGGCTACACCTTC	CASMGQGADYGYTF
15	TRBJ2-7	TRBD1	.	TRBV6-1	TGTGCCAGCAGTATGATCGACAGGGGGCCGTACGAGCAGTACTTC	CASSMIDRGPYEQYF
16	TRBJ2-5	TRBD1	.	TRBV2	TGTGCCAGCAGTGAAGCGCAGACAGGGATCGCAGAGACCCAGTACTTC	CASSEAQTGIAETQYF
15	TRBJ2-3	.	.	TRBV18	TGTGCCAGCTCAAAACTACCCAGGGGTACAGATACGCAGTATTTT	CASSKLPRGTDTQYF
13	TRBJ2-3	.	once	TRBV2	TGTGCCAGCAGTGAGGGATTCACAGATACGCAGTATTTT	CASSEGFTDTQYF
13	TRBJ1-2	.	.	TRBV6-5	TGTGCCAGCAGTCAACAGCGGAACTATGGCTACACCTTC	CASSQQRNYGYTF
16	TRBJ1-1	TRBD1	once	TRBV5-6	TGTGCCAGCAGCCTACAGGGGGCGCGGGTAGGAACTGAAGCTTTCTTT	CASSLQGARVGTEAFF
16	TRBJ1-2	.	.	TRBV6-5	TGTGCCAGCAGTTCTGCCGGGACGATGGAGTTCAGGGGCTACACCTTC	CASSSAGTMEFRGYTF
17	TRBJ2-1	TRBD2	.	TRBV4-3	TGCGCCAGCAGCCAAGTTCTAACCGGGAGGGCCTACAATGAGCAGTTCTTC	CASSQVLTGRAYNEQFF
16	TRBJ2-7	.	.	TRBV7-2	TGTGCCAGCAGCTTAGCGGGTGGGGGGCCTGGGTACGAGCAGTACTTC	CASSLAGGGPGYEQYF
18	TRBJ2-2	TRBD2	.	TRBV5-4	TGTGCCAGCAGGATCGGGACTAGCGGGAGTTGGGGGACCGGGGAGCTGTTTTTT	CASRIGTSGSWGTGELFF
14	TRBJ1-1	.	.	TRBV7-9	TGTGCCAGCAGCCCCGTGGTGATGAACACTGAAGCTTTCTTT	CASSPVVMNTEAFF
15	TRBJ2-1	.	.	TRBV9	TGTGCCAGCAGCCTGACTTTTAGCTCCTACAATGAGCAGTTCTTC	CASSLTFSSYNEQFF
17	TRBJ2-3	.	.	TRBV5-4	TGTGCCAGCAGGCGGGGCGCTAGGCGGGATTCAGCGGATACGCAGTATTTT	CASRRGARRDSADTQYF
12	TRBJ1-1	.	.	TRBV6-6	TGTGCCACCGGGATTCTGAACACTGAAGCTTTCTTT	CATGILNTEAFF
15	TRBJ1-1	TRBD1	.	TRBV5-1	TGCGCCAGCAGCCCATGGACAGGGGGGAACACTGAAGCTTTCTTT	CASSPWTGGNTEAFF
13	TRBJ1-2	.	.	TRBV2	TGTGCCAGCAGTGACAGCCTTGACTATGGCTACACCTTC	CASSDSLDYGYTF
13	TRBJ2-1	.	.	TRBV27	TGTGCCAGCAGTTTGGTGCGCGGCAATGAGCAGTTCTTC	CASSLVRGNEQFF
15	TRBJ2-6	.	.	TRBV5-8	TGTGCCAGCAGCTTGGTGGACCCTGGGGCCAACGTCCTGACTTTC	CASSLVDPGANVLTF
15	TRBJ2-7	TRBD2	.	TRBV5-4	TGTGCCAGCAGCTCATTTAGCGGGAGCGTCCACGAGCAGTACTTC	CASSSFSGSVHEQYF
19	TRBJ2-1	TRBD2	.	TRBV10-1	TGCGCCAGCACTAGTTGGTTGGGACTAGCGGGAGTAGGCAACAATGAGCAGTTCTTC	CASTSWLGLAGVGNNEQFF